These 19 T cell receptor beta chains were sequenced from one sample in a study of cytomegalovirus exposure and HLA in healthy donors. The PCR made use of 60 Vbeta and 13 Jbeta primers. Data came from immunoSEQ multiplex PCR; TCRdb stores just in-frame clones and leaves some out. The table lists over 100,000 clones, approximately 80% of them singletons. The material sequenced was PBMCs. The receptors originated from a male donor in good health and CMV-seropositive.

The chain has TRBV2 and TRBJ2-1, with TRBD1 matching 7 bases. CDR3 length equals 12 residues. Germline CDR1 reads SNHLY; CDR2 reads FYNNEI. J gave up 4 bases and V 7 bases, and 1 base lay outside the gene matches. The CDR3 loop is CASTGQYNEQFF. The CDR3 coding sequence is TGTGCCAGCACGGGACAGTACAATGAGCAGTTCTTC. The whole variable domain, remainder taken from reference TRBV2 and TRBJ2-1, is EPEVTQTPSHQVTQMGQEVILRCVPISNHLYFYWYRQILGQKVEFLVSFYNNEISEKSEIFDDQFSVERPDGSNFTLKIRSTKLEDSAMYFCASTGQYNEQFFGPGTRLTVL.

The rearrangement joins TRBV29-1 to TRBJ1-2; TRBD1 matches 10 bases. In germline, CDR1 is SQVTM, CDR2 ANQGSEA. V shed 7 bases, J shed 8 bases, and the junction held 19 bases outside the gene matches. There are 16 residues in the CDR3. This CDR3 reads CSAPLRRDRGRVGYTF. CDR3 in DNA: TGCAGCGCTCCCCTACGACGGGACAGGGGAAGGGTGGGCTACACCTTC.

This rearrangement joins TRBV7-9 to TRBJ2-1, with D possibly matching TRBD2 (5 bases). The length of the CDR3 is 15 residues. Per the germline V gene, CDR1 is SEHNR and CDR2 is FQNEAQ (reference sequence). The V gene lost 4 bases and the J gene lost 2 bases, with 12 bases spanning the gap. CDR3 region: CASSSTRGPYNEQFF. CDR3 in DNA: TGTGCCAGCAGCTCCACCCGCGGGCCCTACAATGAGCAGTTCTTC.

The chain uses TRBV11-2 and TRBJ2-7; D is perhaps TRBD2 (7 bases). The CDR3 contains 18 residues. Trimming removed 3 bases at V and 0 bases at J, with 21 bases between. Germline V gives CDR1 SGHAT, CDR2 FQNNGV. CDR3 nucleotide sequence: TGTGCCAGCAGCTTCGCCCCTTCGGGCGGGGGCCGCTCCTACGAGCAGTACTTC. It is translated as CASSFAPSGGGRSYEQYF.

This clone appeared once. The chain employs TRBV6-5 and TRBJ1-5; unclear D gene. CDR1 and CDR2 (germline): MNHEY, SVGAGI. V dropped 4 bases and J dropped 4 bases, with 14 bases sitting between them. The CDR3 covers 15 residues. The CDR3 DNA sequence: TGTGCCAGCAGTTCAGACGGACTCCCGAATCAGCCCCAGCATTTT. This gives the protein CASSSDGLPNQPQHF.

The chain joins TRBV7-3 to TRBJ2-2; TRBD2 agrees at 9 bases. CDR3 size: 16 residues. The V segment lost 2 bases and the J segment 2 bases; nucleotides outside the gene matches: 3. Germline V gene sequence: CDR1 SGHTA, CDR2 FQGTGA. CDR3: CASSLAGGPNTGELFF. The CDR3, as DNA: TGTGCCAGCAGCTTAGCGGGAGGGCCAAACACCGGGGAGCTGTTTTTT.

This chain uses TRBV15 with TRBJ2-3, with unresolved D. There are 12 residues in the CDR3. V was cut by 1 base and J by 4 bases, with 3 bases left in between. CDR1 LNHNV and CDR2 YYDKDF come from the germline V gene (reference sequence). CDR3 in DNA: TGTGCCACCAGCAGAGGGCCAGATACGCAGTATTTT. It is translated as CATSRGPDTQYF.

The V gene is TRBV28, the J gene TRBJ2-1, with 16 bases identical to TRBD2. CDR1 MDHEN and CDR2 SYDVKM come from the germline V gene. Trimming at V came to 5 bases and at J to 4 bases, leaving 14 bases not matched to a gene. CDR3 size: 20 residues. CDR3 amino acids: CASSTPGLAGGPGAYNEQFF. The CDR3 nucleotides read TGTGCCAGCAGTACCCCGGGACTAGCGGGAGGGCCTGGGGCTTACAATGAGCAGTTCTTC.

The table lists this clone with a count of one. The chain combines TRBV2 with TRBJ2-1; 9 bases are a match to TRBD2. Germline CDR1 and CDR2: SNHLY and FYNNEI. CDR3 length: 15 amino acids. V shed 3 bases, J shed 7 bases, and the junction held 7 bases outside the gene matches. Here the CDR3 reads CASSEVAGVGNEQFF. CDR3 in DNA: TGTGCCAGCAGTGAGGTAGCGGGAGTCGGTAATGAGCAGTTCTTC.

The V and J genes are TRBV5-1 and TRBJ2-4; perhaps TRBD1 as D (5 bases). Germline V gene sequence: CDR1 SGHRS, CDR2 YFSETQ. With 4 bases removed from V and 1 base from J, the gap between germline ends came to 15 bases. This CDR3 is built from 16 residues. The CDR3 DNA reads as TGCGCCAGCAGCCCTCTTGACAGCCCGGCCAAAAACATTCAGTACTTC. It specifies CASSPLDSPAKNIQYF.

This chain joins TRBV5-4 and TRBJ1-3; maybe TRBD1 (5 bases). Germline values: CDR1 SGHNT, CDR2 YYREEE (reference sequence). With 3 bases removed from V and 4 bases from J, the gap between germline ends came to 14 bases. This CDR3 spans 15 amino acids. CDR3 coding DNA: TGTGCCAGCAGCTCCACAGGAAAACCCGGAAACACCATATATTTT. It codes for CASSSTGKPGNTIYF.

The chain couples TRBV4-1 to TRBJ1-2; D not certain. CDR1 MGHRA and CDR2 YSYEKL come from the germline V gene. This CDR3 contains 14 residues. Between the trimmed V and J ends, which lost 3 bases and 4 bases, there was a span of 12 bases. DNA for the CDR3: TGCGCCAGCAGCCAGCCAGACGGACTCTATGGCTACACCTTC. Translating it yields CASSQPDGLYGYTF.

The chain combines TRBV28 with TRBJ1-1, with 8 bases lining up with TRBD1. Germline CDR1 MDHEN, CDR2 SYDVKM. Trimming took 5 bases from V and 1 from J; bases not matched to a gene: 9. The length of the CDR3 is 16 residues. The CDR3 DNA reads TGTGCCAGCAGTAAGACAGGGGAGGGCAAGAACACTGAAGCTTTCTTT. Translating it yields CASSKTGEGKNTEAFF. The whole variable domain, remainder taken from reference TRBV28 and TRBJ1-1, is DVKVTQSSRYLVKRTGEKVFLECVQDMDHENMFWYRQDPGLGLRLIYFSYDVKMKEKGDIPEGYSVSREKKERFSLILESASTNQTSMYLCASSKTGEGKNTEAFFGQGTRLTVV.

The chain links TRBV28 to TRBJ2-2; TRBD2 aligns across 12 bases. V shed 9 bases and J 7 bases; nucleotides not matched to a gene: 6. CDR3 length: 14 residues. Germline V gives CDR1 MDHEN, CDR2 SYDVKM. This CDR3 reads CARRTSGNGGELFF. For the CDR3, the DNA is TGTGCCAGGCGGACTAGCGGGAACGGCGGGGAGCTGTTTTTT.

The chain has TRBV5-1 and TRBJ2-1; 12 bases align to TRBD2. Germline CDR1 SGHRS, CDR2 YFSETQ. After removal of 0 bases from V and 3 bases from J, the junction contained 1 base not matched to a gene. The CDR3 contains 16 residues. CDR3: CASSLVTSGGYNEQFF. CDR3 DNA: TGCGCCAGCAGCTTGGTGACTAGCGGGGGCTACAATGAGCAGTTCTTC.

J is TRBJ2-3 and V is TRBV11-2; a possible D gene is TRBD2 (5 bases). Germline CDR1 reads SGHAT; CDR2 reads FQNNGV. V was shortened by 0 bases and J by 4 bases, with 23 bases between the two germline ends. The CDR3 sequence is 19 residues long. The CDR3 sequence is CASSLDKSLHSRGPDTQYF. CDR3 bases: TGTGCCAGCAGCTTAGATAAGTCCCTTCATTCCAGAGGGCCAGATACGCAGTATTTT.

The V call is TRBV6-1, the J call TRBJ1-5, with no clear D. This CDR3 is 14 amino acids long. V shed 6 bases and J shed 2 bases, with 11 bases lying between them. CDR1 is MNHNS, CDR2 SASEGT, per germline. The chain's CDR3 is CASRNSLGNQPQHF. The DNA of the CDR3 is TGTGCCAGCAGAAACTCCCTGGGCAATCAGCCCCAGCATTTT.

The chain carries TRBV5-5 and TRBJ2-7; tentative D call: TRBD1 (6 bases). Trimming cost V 4 bases and J 5 bases, with 19 bases left between them. Germline V gene sequence: CDR1 SGHKS, CDR2 YYEKEE (reference sequence). The CDR3 loop spans 15 amino acids. The CDR3 region has the DNA TGTGCCAGCAGCCTACAGGGACCCCCTCTACACGAGCAGTACTTC. Residues: CASSLQGPPLHEQYF.

This chain connects TRBV19 to TRBJ1-5; maybe TRBD1 (5 bases). The CDR3 is 17 amino acids. CDR1 and CDR2 from the germline V gene are LNHDA and SQIVND (reference sequence). Trimming left V 2 bases short and J 7 bases short, with 21 bases between. Here the CDR3 DNA reads TGTGCCAGTAGTATAATCCCCACTTCGGGGGTAGGACAGCCCCAGCATTTT. This encodes CASSIIPTSGVGQPQHF.